The T cell receptor beta chain under discussion was sequenced for a study of shared clonotypes between healthy human individuals. Assay: immunoSEQ multiplex PCR; the TCRdb copy retains only in-frame clones and omits some. The sample lists hundreds of thousands of clones; around three quarters were seen once. Comments on this clone: Its antigen is unknown.

General study results and limits: Between four donors, naive CD4 clonotypes were shared at a level of approximately 5%.

In germline, CDR1 is SGHRS, CDR2 YFSETQ. Unmatched junction bases numbered 7, after V lost 7 bases and J lost 6 bases. This CDR3 region has 14 residues. The specimen was memory CD4+ T cells sorted from blood. Subset reported: CD45RA-negative fraction. The rearrangement joins TRBV5-1 to TRBJ2-1, with 10 bases lining up with TRBD2. The clonotype originates from a woman between 25 and 40 years old in good health. The CDR3 loop reads CASLDIAGGNEQFF. As DNA, the CDR3 is TGCGCCAGCCTAGACATAGCGGGAGGCAATGAGCAGTTCTTC.